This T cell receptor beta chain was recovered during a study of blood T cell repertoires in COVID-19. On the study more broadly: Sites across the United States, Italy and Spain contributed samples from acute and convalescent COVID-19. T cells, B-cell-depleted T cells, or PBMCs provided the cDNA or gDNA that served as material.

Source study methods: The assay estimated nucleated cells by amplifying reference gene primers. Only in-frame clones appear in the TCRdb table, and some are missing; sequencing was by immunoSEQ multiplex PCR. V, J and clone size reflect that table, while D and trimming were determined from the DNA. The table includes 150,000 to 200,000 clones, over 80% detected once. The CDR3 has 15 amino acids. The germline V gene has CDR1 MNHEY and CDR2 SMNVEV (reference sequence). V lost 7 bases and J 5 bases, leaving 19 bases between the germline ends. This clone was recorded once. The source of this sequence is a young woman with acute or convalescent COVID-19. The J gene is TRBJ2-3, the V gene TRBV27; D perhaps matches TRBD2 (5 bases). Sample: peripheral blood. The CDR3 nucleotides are TGTGCCAGCAACCAACTCGGGGTAGCAGGAGATACGCAGTATTTT. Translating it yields CASNQLGVAGDTQYF.